The 17 T cell receptor beta chains given below trace back to one sample, sequenced in a study of cytomegalovirus exposure and HLA in healthy donors. Use of 60 Vbeta and 13 Jbeta primers characterized the PCR. Clones were read by immunoSEQ multiplex PCR, and TCRdb kept only the in-frame ones, dropping some. Here the sample spans around 230,000 clones, 70% to 90% being singletons. The sequencing sample was made of PBMCs. The source is a girl aged 2 to 9 in good health and CMV-seronegative.

This clone showed up just a few times. This chain joins TRBV5-1 and TRBJ1-1; 7 positions agree with TRBD1. Germline CDR1 is SGHRS and CDR2 is YFSETQ. The CDR3 loop spans 15 amino acids. Trimming removed 9 bases from V and 0 bases from J; junction bases left unmatched: 11. CDR3 bases: TGCGCCAAGCGACAGGGATTGGTTATGAACACTGAAGCTTTCTTT. Amino acid sequence: CAKRQGLVMNTEAFF. The variable domain in full, with the rest retrieved from reference TRBV5-1 and TRBJ1-1, is KAGVTQTPRYLIKTRGQQVTLSCSPISGHRSVSWYQQTPGQGLQFLFEYFSETQRNKGNFPGRFSGRQFSNSRSEMNVSTLELGDSALYLCAKRQGLVMNTEAFFGQGTRLTVV.

The rearrangement links TRBV15 to TRBJ2-7, with D possibly matching TRBD2 (5 bases). V was shortened by 0 bases and J by 0 bases, with 12 bases between the two germline ends. Germline CDR1 and CDR2: LNHNV and YYDKDF (reference sequence). The CDR3 contains 16 residues. The CDR3, as DNA: TGTGCCACCAGCAGAGATTTGGGCGCGGGCTCCTACGAGCAGTACTTC. Its protein is CATSRDLGAGSYEQYF.

The rearrangement links TRBV27 to TRBJ1-2, with D unclear. Germline assignment: CDR1 MNHEY and CDR2 SMNVEV (reference sequence). V was cut by 4 bases and J by 3 bases, with 12 bases left in between. The CDR3 runs to 14 residues. CDR3 sequence (DNA): TGTGCCAGCAGTTCAAGGACTGATTACTATGGCTACACCTTC. It encodes CASSSRTDYYGYTF.

The chain recombines TRBV7-9 with TRBJ1-1, with D hard to call. V was pared by 4 bases and J by 3 bases, with 12 bases between. CDR1 and CDR2 from the germline V gene are SEHNR and FQNEAQ (reference sequence). The CDR3 totals 14 residues. The CDR3 reads CASSSAGPDTEAFF. In nucleotides, the CDR3 is TGTGCCAGCAGCTCAGCTGGTCCGGACACTGAAGCTTTCTTT.

Points on this clone: One junction end disagrees with the germline gene, perhaps due to a read error. The chain links TRBV6-5 to TRBJ1-5; D perhaps matches TRBD1 (6 bases). Looked up from germline, CDR1 is MNHEY and CDR2 is SVGAGI. The CDR3 is 14 residues long. The CDR3: CASSSLQGNQPQHF. Written as DNA, the CDR3 is TGTGCCAGCAGTTCCTTACAGGGCAACCAGCCCCAGCATTTT.

This clone was counted only a few times. The rearrangement links TRBV7-2 to TRBJ2-1, with D perhaps matching TRBD2 (5 bases). Germline V gene sequence: CDR1 SGHTA, CDR2 FQGNSA. This CDR3 is built from 15 residues. V was cut by 0 bases and J by 4 bases, with 10 bases left in between. The CDR3 loop reads CASSLARGPYNEQFF. CDR3 DNA sequence: TGTGCCAGCAGCTTAGCTCGCGGGCCTTACAATGAGCAGTTCTTC.

This clone was seen a single time. The CDR3 DNA reads as TGTGCCAGCACCACAGGGGGCCCCCCTTATGGCTACACCTTC. Its protein is CASTTGGPPYGYTF. V gene TRBV6-1 combines with J gene TRBJ1-2; 9 bases fit TRBD1. The germline gives CDR1 MNHNS, CDR2 SASEGT. J gave up 5 bases and V 7 bases, and 8 bases lay outside the gene matches. The CDR3 loop spans 14 amino acids.

The chain uses TRBV30 and TRBJ1-6; 7 nucleotides agree with TRBD1. The CDR3 consists of 13 residues. Trimming removed 2 bases from V and 8 bases from J; junction bases left unmatched: 3. Germline V gene sequence: CDR1 GTSNPN, CDR2 SVGIG (reference sequence). The CDR3: CAWSSTGYSPLHF. The CDR3 DNA reads as TGTGCCTGGAGTTCGACAGGGTATTCACCCCTCCACTTT.

This chain connects TRBV7-3 to TRBJ2-5; D might be TRBD1 (5 bases). The CDR3 contains 14 residues. Germline lookup yields CDR1 SGHTA and CDR2 FQGTGA. The ends were cut back, 1 base at V and 5 bases at J, with 11 bases in the middle. The CDR3 reads CASSLIGKGETQYF. Here the CDR3 DNA reads TGTGCCAGCAGCTTAATTGGAAAGGGGGAGACCCAGTACTTC.

V usage is TRBV5-1 and J usage is TRBJ2-7; 9 bases fit TRBD1. V lost 4 bases to trimming and J lost 2 bases; unmatched junction nucleotides: 7. The germline V gene has CDR1 SGHRS and CDR2 YFSETQ. This CDR3 has 15 residues. The CDR3 is CASSLNDRGAYEQYF. CDR3 DNA: TGCGCCAGCAGCCTGAATGACAGGGGGGCCTACGAGCAGTACTTC.

The chain recombines TRBV15 with TRBJ1-3; TRBD1 is a possible D gene (6 bases). Trimming pared 1 base from V and 0 bases from J, leaving 7 bases between. The CDR3 is 15 residues long. Germline V lookup: CDR1 LNHNV, CDR2 YYDKDF (reference sequence). This CDR3 is CATSRADSSGNTIYF. CDR3 DNA: TGTGCCACCAGCAGAGCGGACAGCTCTGGAAACACCATATATTTT.

The rearrangement joins TRBV27 to TRBJ2-3; the match to TRBD2 covers 10 bases. From germline, CDR1 is MNHEY and CDR2 SMNVEV (reference sequence). The CDR3 is 15 amino acids. The ends lost 5 bases at V and 1 base at J; junction bases unmatched: 3. CDR3 loop: CASSSGTSGTDTQYF. The CDR3 DNA is TGTGCCAGCAGTAGCGGGACTAGCGGCACAGATACGCAGTATTTT.

The gene calls are TRBV5-1 and TRBJ2-5; 7 bases match TRBD1. Germline CDR1 reads SGHRS; CDR2 reads YFSETQ. J gave up 6 bases and V 8 bases, and 13 bases lay outside the gene matches. The CDR3 length is 14 residues. CDR3 loop: CASNRDSSPQTQYF. The CDR3 nucleotides are TGCGCCAGTAACCGGGACAGCTCTCCGCAGACCCAGTACTTC.

The V gene is TRBV7-9, the J gene TRBJ2-7; D possibly corresponds to TRBD2 (6 bases). CDR1 and CDR2 (germline): SEHNR, FQNEAQ (reference sequence). CDR3 length equals 14 residues. The V end was cut by 3 bases, the J end by 3 bases, with 12 bases between. The CDR3 region has the DNA TGTGCCAGCAGCTTGGCCCTCGGGGGCTACGAGCAGTACTTC. This codes for CASSLALGGYEQYF.

V gene TRBV30 combines with J gene TRBJ2-7; 12 nucleotides match TRBD1. The junction had 5 bases not matched to a gene; V was cut back by 0 bases and J by 5 bases. This CDR3 is 15 amino acids long. CDR1 is GTSNPN and CDR2 is SVGIG in the germline V gene (reference sequence). The DNA for the CDR3 is TGTGCCTGGAGTGTACCCGGGACAGGGGGCGACGAGCAGTACTTC. The encoded protein is CAWSVPGTGGDEQYF. The variable domain in full, with the rest retrieved from reference TRBV30 and TRBJ2-7, is SQTIHQWPATLVQPVGSPLSLECTVEGTSNPNLYWYRQAAGRGLQLLFYSVGIGQISSEVPQNLSASRPQDRQFILSSKKLLLSDSGFYLCAWSVPGTGGDEQYFGPGTRLTVT.

This rearrangement joins TRBV18 to TRBJ2-7; 15 nucleotides match TRBD2. Losses at the gene ends were 2 bases for V and 0 bases for J; bases not matched to a gene: 11. The CDR3 is 20 residues long. Germline CDR1 KGHSH, CDR2 LQKENI. The CDR3 spells CASSPGGGLAGGRSSYEQYF. CDR3 nucleotides: TGTGCCAGCTCACCAGGCGGGGGACTAGCGGGAGGCCGAAGCTCCTACGAGCAGTACTTC.

The V and J genes are TRBV2 and TRBJ2-1, with unresolved D. The V gene lost 1 base and the J gene lost 3 bases, with 4 bases spanning the gap. The CDR3 length is 13 residues. Per the germline V gene, CDR1 is SNHLY and CDR2 is FYNNEI. DNA for the CDR3: TGTGCCAGCAGTGAAGATCTCTACAATGAGCAGTTCTTC. Its translation is CASSEDLYNEQFF.